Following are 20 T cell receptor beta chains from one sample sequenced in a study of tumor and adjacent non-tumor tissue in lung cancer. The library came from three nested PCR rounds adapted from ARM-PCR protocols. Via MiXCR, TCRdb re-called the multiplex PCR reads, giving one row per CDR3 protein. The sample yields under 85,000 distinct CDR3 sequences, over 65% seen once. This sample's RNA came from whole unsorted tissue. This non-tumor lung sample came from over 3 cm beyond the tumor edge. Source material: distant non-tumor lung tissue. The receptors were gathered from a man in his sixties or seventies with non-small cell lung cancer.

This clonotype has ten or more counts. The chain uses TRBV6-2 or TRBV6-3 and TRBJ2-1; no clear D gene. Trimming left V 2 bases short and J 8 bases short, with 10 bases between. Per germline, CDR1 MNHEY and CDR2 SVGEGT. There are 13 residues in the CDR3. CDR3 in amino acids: CASSYNWFYEQFF. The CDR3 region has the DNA TGTGCCAGCAGTTACAATTGGTTCTATGAGCAGTTCTTC.

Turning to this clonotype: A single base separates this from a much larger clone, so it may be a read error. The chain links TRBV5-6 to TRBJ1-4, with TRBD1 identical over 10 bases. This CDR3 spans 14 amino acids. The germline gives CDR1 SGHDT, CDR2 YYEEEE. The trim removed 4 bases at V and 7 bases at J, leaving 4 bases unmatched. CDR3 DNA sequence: TGTGCCAGCAGCGACGGACAGGGGGGTGAAAAACTGTTTTTT. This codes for CASSDGQGGEKLFF.

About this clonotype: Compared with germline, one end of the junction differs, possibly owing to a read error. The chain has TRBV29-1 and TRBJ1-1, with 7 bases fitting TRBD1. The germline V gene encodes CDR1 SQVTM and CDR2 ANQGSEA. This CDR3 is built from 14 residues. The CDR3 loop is CSVSKGAGNTDAFF. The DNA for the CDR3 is TGCAGCGTTAGTAAGGGGGCTGGGAACACTGATGCTTTCTTT.

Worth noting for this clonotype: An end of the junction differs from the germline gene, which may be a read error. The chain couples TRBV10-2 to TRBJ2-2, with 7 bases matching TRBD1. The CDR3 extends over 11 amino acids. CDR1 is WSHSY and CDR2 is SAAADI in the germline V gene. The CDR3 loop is CASSDTGDLFF. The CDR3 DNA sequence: TGCGCCAGCAGTGACACAGGGGACCTGTTTTTT.

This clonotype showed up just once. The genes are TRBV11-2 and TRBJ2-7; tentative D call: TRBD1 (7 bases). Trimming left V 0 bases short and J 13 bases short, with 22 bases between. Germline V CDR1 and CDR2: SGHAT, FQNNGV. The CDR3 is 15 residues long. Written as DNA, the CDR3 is TGTGCCAGCAGCTTAGATGGAGGGGGCAGGTACGAGCGATACTTC. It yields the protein CASSLDGGGRYERYF. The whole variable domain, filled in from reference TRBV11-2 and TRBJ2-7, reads EAGVAQSPRYKIIEKRQSVAFWCNPISGHATLYWYQQILGQGPKLLIQFQNNGVVDDSQLPKDRFSAERLKGVDSTLKIQPAKLEDSAVYLCASSLDGGGRYERYFGPGTRLTVT.

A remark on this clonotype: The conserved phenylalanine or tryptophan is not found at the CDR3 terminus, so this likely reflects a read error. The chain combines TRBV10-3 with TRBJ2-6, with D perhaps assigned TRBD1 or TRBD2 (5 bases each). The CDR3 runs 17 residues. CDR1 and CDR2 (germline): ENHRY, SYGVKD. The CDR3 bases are TGTGCCATCAGGGGCGTAGGGACCGCCTTTGGGCCCAACGTCCTGACTCTC. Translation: CAIRGVGTAFGPNVLTL.

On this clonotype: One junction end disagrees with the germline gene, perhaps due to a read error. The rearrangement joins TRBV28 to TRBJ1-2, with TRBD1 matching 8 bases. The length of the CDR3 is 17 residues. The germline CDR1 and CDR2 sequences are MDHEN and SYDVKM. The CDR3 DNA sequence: TGCGCCAGCAGTTTATTATCGGGCTCAGGGGGCACTCGTGGCTACACCTTC. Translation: CASSLLSGSGGTRGYTF.

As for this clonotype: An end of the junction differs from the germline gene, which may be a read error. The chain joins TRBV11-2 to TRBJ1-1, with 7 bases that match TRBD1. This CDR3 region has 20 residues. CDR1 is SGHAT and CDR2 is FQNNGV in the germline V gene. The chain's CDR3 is CATSLTGLGIGDLSNTEAFF. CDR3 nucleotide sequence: TGTGCCACCAGCTTGACAGGGTTGGGCATTGGGGATTTATCGAACACTGAAGCTTTCTTT.

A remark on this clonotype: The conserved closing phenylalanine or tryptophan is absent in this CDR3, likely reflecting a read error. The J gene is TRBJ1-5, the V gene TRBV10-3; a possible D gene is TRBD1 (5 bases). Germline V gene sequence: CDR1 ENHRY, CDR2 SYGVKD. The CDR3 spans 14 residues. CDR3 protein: CSFSERDSNQPQHL. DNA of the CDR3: TGTTCCTTCAGTGAGCGGGACAGCAATCAGCCCCAGCATCTT.

CDR3 sequence: CASSERNRVNTEAFF. Here the CDR3 DNA reads TGTGCCAGCAGTGAGAGGAACAGGGTAAACACTGAAGCTTTCTTT. This sequence joins TRBV6-1 and TRBJ1-1; maybe TRBD1 (6 bases). The CDR3 consists of 15 residues. Germline-derived CDR1 and CDR2 are MNHNS and SASEGT. The V end lost 3 bases, the J end lost 2 bases, and 13 bases lay between the germline ends.

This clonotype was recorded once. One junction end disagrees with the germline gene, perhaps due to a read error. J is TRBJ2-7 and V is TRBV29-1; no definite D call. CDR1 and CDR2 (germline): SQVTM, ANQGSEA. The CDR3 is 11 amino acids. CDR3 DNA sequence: TGCAACGTTGGTTTATGGGACGAGCAGTACTTC. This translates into CNVGLWDEQYF.

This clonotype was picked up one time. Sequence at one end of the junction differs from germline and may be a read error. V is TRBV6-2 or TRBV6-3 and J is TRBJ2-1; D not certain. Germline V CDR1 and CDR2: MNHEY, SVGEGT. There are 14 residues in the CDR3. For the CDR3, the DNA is TGTGCCAACAGTTACTCTGGCTCCTACAATGGGCAGTTCTTC. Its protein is CANSYSGSYNGQFF.

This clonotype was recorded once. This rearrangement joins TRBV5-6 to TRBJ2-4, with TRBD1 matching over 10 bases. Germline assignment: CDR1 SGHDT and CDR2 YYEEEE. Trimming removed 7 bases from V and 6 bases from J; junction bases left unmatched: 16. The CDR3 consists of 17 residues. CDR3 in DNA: TGTGCCAGCGGCGCTACCGGGACAGGGGTCACTGGAAACATTCAGTACTTC. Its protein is CASGATGTGVTGNIQYF.

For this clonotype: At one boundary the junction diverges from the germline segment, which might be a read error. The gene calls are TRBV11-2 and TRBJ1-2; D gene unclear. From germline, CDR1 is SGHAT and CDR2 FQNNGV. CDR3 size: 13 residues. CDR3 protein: CTSSGSGLYGYTF. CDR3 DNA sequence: TGTACCAGTAGCGGATCCGGGCTCTATGGCTACACCTTC.

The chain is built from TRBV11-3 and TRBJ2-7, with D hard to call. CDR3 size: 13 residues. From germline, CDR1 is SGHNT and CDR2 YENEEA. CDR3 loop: CANSSDFSYEQCV. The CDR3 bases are TGTGCCAACAGCTCCGACTTCTCCTACGAGCAGTGCGTC.

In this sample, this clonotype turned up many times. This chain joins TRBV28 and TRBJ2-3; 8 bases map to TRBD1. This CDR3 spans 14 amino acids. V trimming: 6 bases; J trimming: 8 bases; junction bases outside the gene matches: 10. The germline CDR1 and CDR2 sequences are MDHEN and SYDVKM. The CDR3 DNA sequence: TGTGCCAGCAGCCCGGGACAGGTCTCCACTACGCAGTATTTT. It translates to CASSPGQVSTTQYF.

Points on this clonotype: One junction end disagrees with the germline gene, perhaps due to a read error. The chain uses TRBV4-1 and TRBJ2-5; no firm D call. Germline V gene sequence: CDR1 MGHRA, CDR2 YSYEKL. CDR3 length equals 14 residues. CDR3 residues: CACSQQCGEETQYF. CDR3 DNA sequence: TGCGCCTGCAGCCAACAGTGTGGGGAAGAGACCCAGTACTTC.

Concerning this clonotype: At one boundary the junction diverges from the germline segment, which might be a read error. This CDR3 is CASSLIWNTVELFF. The CDR3 DNA reads TGTGCCAGCAGCTTGATTTGGAACACCGTGGAGCTGTTTTTT. V gene TRBV11-1 combines with J gene TRBJ2-2; no definite D call. This CDR3 is built from 14 residues. The V gene's germline CDR1 is SGHAT and CDR2 FQDESV (reference sequence).

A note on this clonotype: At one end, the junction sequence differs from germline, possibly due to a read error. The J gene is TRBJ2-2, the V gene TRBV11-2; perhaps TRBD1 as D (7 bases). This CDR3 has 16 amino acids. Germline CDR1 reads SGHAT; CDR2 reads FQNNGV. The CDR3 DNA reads TGTACCAGCAGTTTAGCGGTCACAGGGGTTGTCGGGGAGCTGTTTTTT. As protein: CTSSLAVTGVVGELFF.

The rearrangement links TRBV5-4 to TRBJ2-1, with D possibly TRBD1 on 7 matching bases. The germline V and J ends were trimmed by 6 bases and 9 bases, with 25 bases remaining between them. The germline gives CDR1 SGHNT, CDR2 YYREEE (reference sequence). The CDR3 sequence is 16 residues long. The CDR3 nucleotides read TGTGCCAGCATCGAGATGGGGGGCAACAACAGGGGTGAGCAGTTCTTC. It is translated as CASIEMGGNNRGEQFF. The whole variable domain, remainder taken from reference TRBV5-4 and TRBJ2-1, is ETGVTQSPTHLIKTRGQQVTLRCSSQSGHNTVSWYQQALGQGPQFIFQYYREEENGRGNFPPRFSGLQFPNYSSELNVNALELDDSALYLCASIEMGGNNRGEQFFGPGTRLTVL.